The 21 T cell receptor beta chains reported below all come from one sample, sequenced in a study of persistence of HIV-infected CD4 T cells (dated by TCRdb to about 2020). Sample treatment or condition, as interpreted from the label and publication: suppressive antiretroviral therapy. A pool of overlapping HIV-1 Gag 15-mer peptides was used at 0.9 to 1 ug per peptide per mL for cell stimulation. Responding CD4+ T cells were sorted on the basis of upregulation of both CD40 ligand and CD69. The immunoSEQ hsTCRB assay version 4, run in survey mode, was used to sequence TCRbeta repertoires from genomic DNA. Held by TCRdb, this immuneACCESS table contains in-frame sequences only and omits some clones. Under half of the omission traces to an unresolved V gene where checked; the cause of the rest is unknown. This sample lists around 24,000 clones; around 74% were detected once. The ten largest clones add up to about 1.7% of the sample.

For these TCRs, the target antigens are not known. This material consisted of CD4+ T cells sorted from PBMCs after roughly 19-hour stimulation, taken from a patient who received antiretroviral therapy. The cell subset or site label, as the study defines it: CD40L+CD69+ CD4 T cells responding to HIV-1 Gag peptides. Receptor source: an adult man with HIV who was CMV-seropositive.

The chain joins TRBV5-4 to TRBJ1-4; maybe TRBD1 (6 bases). The germline CDR1 and CDR2 sequences are SGHNT and YYREEE (reference sequence). This CDR3 region has 15 residues. Trimming removed 4 bases at V and 6 bases at J, with 16 bases between. As DNA, the CDR3 is TGTGCCAGCAGCCCGGACGGACAGCCGGATGAAAAACTGTTTTTT. Residues: CASSPDGQPDEKLFF.

The chain uses TRBV12-3 or TRBV12-4 and TRBJ2-7, with a tentative D call TRBD2 (6 bases). This CDR3 region has 12 residues. Between the trimmed V and J ends, which lost 1 base and 6 bases, there was a span of 7 bases. The CDR3 region has the DNA TGTGCCAGCAGTTTAGGGGGGGTCGAGCAGTACTTC. It specifies CASSLGGVEQYF.

This chain joins TRBV5-1 and TRBJ1-1; D unresolved. This CDR3 has 12 amino acids. V was cut by 3 bases and J by 8 bases, with 11 bases left in between. In germline, CDR1 is SGHRS, CDR2 YFSETQ. CDR3 in DNA: TGCGCCAGCAGCTCCACCCCGCGGGAAGCTTTCTTT. Translated: CASSSTPREAFF.

The J gene is TRBJ1-1, the V gene TRBV20-1; D not resolved. V shed 3 bases and J shed 0 bases, with 8 bases lying between them. This CDR3 has 13 residues. Germline CDR1 is DFQATT and CDR2 is SNEGSKA (reference sequence). CDR3 amino acids: CSASWQVNTEAFF. The CDR3, as DNA: TGCAGTGCTAGTTGGCAGGTGAACACTGAAGCTTTCTTT.

The V and J genes are TRBV9 and TRBJ1-2; tentatively, D is TRBD1 (5 bases). The CDR3 extends over 16 amino acids. Germline assignment: CDR1 SGDLS and CDR2 YYNGEE. The V gene lost 2 bases and the J gene lost 8 bases, with 22 bases spanning the gap. CDR3 in amino acids: CASSVQIEQSGVGYTF. The CDR3 region has the DNA TGTGCCAGCAGCGTCCAGATAGAACAGTCGGGGGTCGGCTACACCTTC.

In its sample, this clone was seen a few times. The sample has other DNA sequences that encode this CDR3 too. J is TRBJ2-3 and V is TRBV29-1; D perhaps matches TRBD1 (5 bases). The CDR3 totals 13 residues. V dropped 5 bases and J dropped 1 base, with 10 bases sitting between them. Germline V gene sequence: CDR1 SQVTM, CDR2 ANQGSEA. In DNA, the CDR3 is TGCAGCGTTAGCCAAGGGGGCACAGATACGCAGTATTTT. Amino acid sequence: CSVSQGGTDTQYF.

The chain recombines TRBV19 with TRBJ2-5; the D call may be TRBD1 or TRBD2 (5 bases each). This CDR3 contains 15 residues. The germline gives CDR1 LNHDA, CDR2 SQIVND (reference sequence). Trimming cost V 5 bases and J 1 base, with 14 bases left between them. The CDR3 region has the DNA TGTGCCAGTAGTCCTGGGACCCCTCCCCAAGAGACCCAGTACTTC. It codes for CASSPGTPPQETQYF.

The rearrangement uses TRBV4-1 and TRBJ1-2, with a possible D match to TRBD1 (5 bases). V dropped 1 base and J dropped 4 bases, with 22 bases sitting between them. This CDR3 is built from 18 residues. Per the germline V gene, CDR1 is MGHRA and CDR2 is YSYEKL. CDR3: CASSQVSGTEGRGYGYTF. CDR3 nucleotide sequence: TGCGCCAGCAGCCAAGTTTCGGGAACAGAGGGTAGGGGCTATGGCTACACCTTC.

This chain joins TRBV6-5 and TRBJ2-7; D assignment may be TRBD1 or TRBD2 (5 bases each). The CDR3 has 15 residues. Trimming stripped 2 bases from V and 4 bases from J, with 15 bases between. Germline V gene lookup returns CDR1 MNHEY and CDR2 SVGAGI. Here the CDR3 DNA reads TGTGCCAGCAGTTACGCTTCAGGGAGTGGGTACGAGCAGTACTTC. It yields the protein CASSYASGSGYEQYF.

V usage is TRBV11-3 and J usage is TRBJ2-2; possible D gene TRBD2, 5 bases. The germline V and J ends were trimmed by 5 bases and 4 bases, with 8 bases remaining between them. The germline V gene has CDR1 SGHNT and CDR2 YENEEA. This CDR3 has 13 residues. The CDR3 reads CASSRRGTGELFF. DNA for the CDR3: TGTGCCAGCAGCCGCCGGGGCACCGGGGAGCTGTTTTTT.

V and J are TRBV29-1 and TRBJ1-1; possible D gene TRBD1, 5 bases. In germline, CDR1 is SQVTM, CDR2 ANQGSEA. With 6 bases removed from V and 5 bases from J, the gap between germline ends came to 13 bases. CDR3 length equals 12 residues. CDR3 nucleotide sequence: TGCAGCGTGATGGGGGGTGGGACTGAAGCTTTCTTT. This gives the protein CSVMGGGTEAFF.

The chain joins TRBV27 to TRBJ2-7, with 7 bases fitting TRBD1. The CDR3 loop spans 14 amino acids. The V segment lost 8 bases and the J segment 0 bases; nucleotides outside the gene matches: 7. The V gene's germline CDR1 is MNHEY and CDR2 SMNVEV (reference sequence). The CDR3 sequence is CASGKQGRSYEQYF. CDR3 nucleotide sequence: TGTGCCAGCGGCAAACAGGGGCGCTCCTACGAGCAGTACTTC.

This clone was detected only a few times. The rearrangement joins TRBV6-2 or TRBV6-3 to TRBJ1-5, with D possibly being TRBD1 (5 bases). Trimming removed 6 bases from V and 9 bases from J, with 12 bases in between. The CDR3 spans 12 residues. CDR1 MNHEY and CDR2 SVGEGT come from the germline V gene. For the CDR3, the DNA is TGTGCCAGCAGCCAGGGAGTCGGGCCCCAGCATTTT. It codes for CASSQGVGPQHF.

With respect to this clone: Compared with germline, one end of the junction differs, possibly owing to a read error. The rearrangement links TRBV6-5 to TRBJ2-7, with D hard to call. Per the germline V gene, CDR1 is MNHEY and CDR2 is SVGAGI. CDR3 length: 11 residues. CDR3 nucleotide sequence: TGTGCCAGCAGTTTCTCCCACGAGCAGTACTTC. Its translation: CASSFSHEQYF.

The CDR3 sequence: CASSSRRGAVTDTQYF. CDR3 in DNA: TGTGCCAGCAGTTCGAGGCGGGGGGCGGTCACAGATACGCAGTATTTT. V gene TRBV7-8 combines with J gene TRBJ2-3; TRBD2 matches 8 bases. CDR3 size: 16 residues. From germline, CDR1 is SGHVS and CDR2 FQNEAQ. V shed 6 bases and J 2 bases; nucleotides not matched to a gene: 10.

This sequence joins TRBV5-1 and TRBJ2-3; 7 nucleotides match TRBD2. The germline gives CDR1 SGHRS, CDR2 YFSETQ. This CDR3 is built from 15 residues. The junction had 1 base not matched to a gene; V was cut back by 0 bases and J by 0 bases. This chain's CDR3 is CASSLAGRSTDTQYF. The CDR3 DNA is TGCGCCAGCAGCTTGGCCGGGAGGAGCACAGATACGCAGTATTTT. Full variable domain (missing parts from reference TRBV5-1 and TRBJ2-3): KAGVTQTPRYLIKTRGQQVTLSCSPISGHRSVSWYQQTPGQGLQFLFEYFSETQRNKGNFPGRFSGRQFSNSRSEMNVSTLELGDSALYLCASSLAGRSTDTQYFGPGTRLTVL.

This sequence joins TRBV14 and TRBJ2-7; TRBD1 aligns across 7 bases. Per germline, CDR1 SGHDN and CDR2 FVKESK. With 2 bases clipped from V and 2 bases from J, the junction kept 3 bases outside the gene matches. The CDR3 has 14 residues. CDR3 sequence (DNA): TGTGCCAGCAGCCAAACGACAGGGACCTACGAGCAGTACTTC. It translates to CASSQTTGTYEQYF.

The rearrangement uses TRBV6-6 and TRBJ2-7; TRBD1 agrees at 9 bases. The CDR3 covers 15 residues. Germline V gene lookup returns CDR1 MNHNY and CDR2 SVGAGI (reference sequence). J lost 1 base, V lost 2 bases, and 3 bases had no gene match. The CDR3 here is CASSYPGQGSYEQYF. The CDR3 DNA reads TGTGCCAGCAGTTACCCGGGACAGGGATCCTACGAGCAGTACTTC.

This clone was detected only once. The gene calls are TRBV28 and TRBJ2-3; D tentatively fits TRBD1 or TRBD2 (7 bases each). Germline CDR1 reads MDHEN; CDR2 reads SYDVKM. Between the trimmed V and J ends, which lost 2 bases and 10 bases, there was a span of 19 bases. The CDR3 has 15 amino acids. The CDR3 bases are TGTGCCAGCAGTTTAAGCGAAAGACAGGGAGGGGCGCAGTATTTT. The encoded protein is CASSLSERQGGAQYF.

The chain has TRBV5-1 and TRBJ2-7, with D uncertain. Germline-derived CDR1 and CDR2 are SGHRS and YFSETQ. V lost 4 bases and J 3 bases, leaving 5 bases between the germline ends. The CDR3 loop spans 11 amino acids. The CDR3 coding sequence is TGCGCCAGCAGCGCCTACTACGAGCAGTACTTC. It encodes CASSAYYEQYF.

This chain links TRBV18 with TRBJ2-3, with D unclear. The germline V and J ends were trimmed by 2 bases and 5 bases, with 11 bases remaining between them. Per the germline V gene, CDR1 is KGHSH and CDR2 is LQKENI. The CDR3 consists of 14 residues. CDR3 residues: CASSPSTMGDTQYF. In DNA form, the CDR3 reads TGTGCCAGCTCACCATCCACGATGGGAGATACGCAGTATTTT.